This TCR beta chain emerged from a study of blood T cell repertoires in COVID-19. Study at large: COVID-19 samples from acute and convalescent phases originated in the United States, Italy and Spain. From T cells, B-cell-depleted T cells, or PBMCs came the material, which was cDNA or gDNA.

Germline V gene sequence: CDR1 SGHTA, CDR2 FQGTGA. This CDR3 has 17 residues. V lost 3 bases, J lost 6 bases, and 20 bases lay in between. Authors' processing steps: From reference gene primer amplification, estimates of nucleated cell counts were derived. Only in-frame clones appear in the TCRdb table, and some are missing; sequencing was by immunoSEQ multiplex PCR. V and J calls and clone size follow that table, whereas D and trimming were derived from the DNA. The table includes some 140,000 clones, about 70% detected once. Sequencing used peripheral blood. The V and J genes are TRBV7-3 and TRBJ2-2, with D perhaps matching TRBD2 (6 bases). The clonotype was recovered from a man older than 75 with acute or convalescent COVID-19. The CDR3 here is CASSFGTSPEPAGELFF. The CDR3 DNA is TGTGCCAGCAGCTTTGGTACTAGCCCGGAACCGGCCGGGGAGCTGTTTTTT.